This is a list of T cell receptor beta chains from one sample in a study of T-cell reconstitution after alpha-beta-depleted transplantation in children. MiXCR, applied by TCRdb to the PCR reads, yields one record per CDR3 protein. The sample has 250,000 to 350,000 distinct CDR3 sequences; 9.9% are singletons. Sample: PBMCs from the stem cell graft donor, taken from the stem cell graft. All receptors come from a human donor who donated a stem cell graft to a child with SCID. Each CDR3 is given with its conserved first and last residue. D genes are given only for firm matches. The size field is filled for only some rows; it gives once, few, many or a size class.

TRBV5-6	NA	NA	TRBJ1-5	CASSLRPGDSNQPQHF	TGTGCCAGCAGCTTGAGGCCCGGGGATAGCAATCAGCCCCAGCATTTT
TRBV4-2	few	NA	TRBJ1-4	CASSQEVGGGEKLFF	TGTGCCAGCAGCCAAGAAGTTGGGGGGGGTGAAAAACTGTTTTTT
TRBV5-1	NA	NA	TRBJ2-2	CASSLVRGRTGELFF	TGCGCCAGCAGCTTGGTTAGGGGAAGAACCGGGGAGCTGTTTTTT
TRBV7-6	NA	TRBD1	TRBJ2-5	CASSTQGVGETQYF	TGTGCCAGCAGCACGCAGGGGGTTGGAGAGACCCAGTACTTC
TRBV3-1	NA	NA	TRBJ1-1	CASSQDSRLTEAFF	TGTGCCAGCAGCCAAGATAGCAGGCTCACTGAAGCTTTCTTT
TRBV19	NA	TRBD2	TRBJ2-1	CASSIRTSGDNEQFF	TGTGCCAGTAGTATTAGGACTAGCGGGGACAATGAGCAGTTCTTC
TRBV5-1	many	NA	TRBJ1-4	CASSFSATNEKLFF	TGCGCCAGCAGCTTCAGCGCAACTAATGAAAAACTGTTTTTT
TRBV12-3/TRBV12-4	NA	NA	TRBJ2-3	CASGRGGAPDTQYF	TGTGCCAGCGGCCGAGGAGGGGCCCCAGATACGCAGTATTTT
TRBV20-1	few	NA	TRBJ2-5	CSAESGQETQYF	TGCAGTGCTGAGAGCGGGCAAGAGACCCAGTACTTC
TRBV20-1	NA	NA	TRBJ2-3	CSAESRGGASDTQYF	TGCAGTGCCGAAAGTAGGGGGGGGGCTTCAGATACGCAGTATTTT
TRBV20-1	few	NA	TRBJ1-2	CSARDPTNYGYTF	TGCAGTGCTAGAGATCCAACAAACTATGGCTACACCTTC
TRBV7-9	NA	NA	TRBJ2-7	CASSSKTGTPASYEQYF	TGTGCCAGCAGCTCAAAAACTGGGACGCCTGCGTCCTACGAGCAGTACTTC
TRBV12-3/TRBV12-4	few	TRBD2	TRBJ2-1	CASSRTSGGAPEQFF	TGTGCCAGCAGTCGAACTAGCGGGGGGGCCCCTGAGCAGTTCTTC
TRBV12-3/TRBV12-4	NA	NA	TRBJ2-2	CASSLGTVSGELFF	TGTGCCAGCAGTTTGGGGACGGTGTCCGGGGAGCTGTTTTTT
TRBV2	few	NA	TRBJ2-2	CASIDRTNTGELFF	TGTGCCAGCATTGACAGAACGAACACCGGGGAGCTGTTTTTT
TRBV27	many	NA	TRBJ1-2	CASSLSLSDGVYGYTF	TGTGCCAGCAGTTTATCGCTCTCCGACGGTGTCTATGGCTACACCTTC
TRBV6-1	NA	NA	TRBJ1-6	CASSRVEGLIDSPLHF	TGTGCCAGCAGCCGCGTGGAGGGACTGATAGATTCACCCCTCCACTTT
TRBV7-9	many	TRBD2	TRBJ2-5	CASSVGTSGGTQYF	TGTGCCAGCAGCGTCGGGACTAGCGGTGGGACCCAGTACTTC
TRBV7-8	few	NA	TRBJ2-7	CASSLETGWEQYF	TGTGCCAGCAGCTTAGAGACGGGCTGGGAGCAGTACTTC
TRBV19	NA	NA	TRBJ1-1	CASSAGQLNTEAFF	TGTGCCAGTAGCGCGGGACAACTGAACACTGAAGCTTTCTTT
TRBV9	many	TRBD2	TRBJ2-3	CASSLRAGGSADTQYF	TGTGCCAGCAGCCTCCGTGCGGGGGGGAGTGCAGATACGCAGTATTTT
TRBV9	NA	TRBD1	TRBJ1-2	CASRDTTGGEGYGYTF	TGTGCCAGCAGAGATACAACAGGGGGCGAGGGATATGGCTACACCTTC
TRBV10-3	many	NA	TRBJ2-3	CAISRDLGTDTQYF	TGTGCCATCAGCCGGGACCTTGGCACAGATACGCAGTATTTT
TRBV27	few	NA	TRBJ1-3	CASSYNGHGGNTIYF	TGTGCCAGCAGTTACAATGGACATGGTGGAAACACCATATATTTT
TRBV29-1	NA	TRBD1	TRBJ2-7	CSVEIWDRQTYEQYF	TGCAGCGTTGAAATATGGGACAGACAAACCTACGAGCAGTACTTC
TRBV28	NA	NA	TRBJ2-7	CASSSGGGGLRHPYEQYF	TGTGCCAGCAGTTCAGGGGGTGGGGGACTACGCCATCCCTACGAGCAGTACTTC
TRBV7-9	NA	NA	TRBJ1-6	CASSQGSSPPLHF	TGTGCCAGCAGCCAAGGCTCTAGTCCACCCCTCCACTTT
TRBV9	few	NA	TRBJ2-1	CASSGGQPNEQFF	TGTGCCAGCAGCGGGGGACAACCCAATGAGCAGTTCTTC
TRBV12-3/TRBV12-4	NA	TRBD1	TRBJ2-3	CASRPPDRASTDTQYF	TGTGCCAGCAGGCCCCCGGACAGGGCGTCCACAGATACGCAGTATTTT
TRBV15	NA	TRBD1	TRBJ2-4	CATSPGTGGFNIQYF	TGTGCCACCAGCCCCGGGACAGGGGGCTTCAACATTCAGTACTTC
TRBV4-2	few	NA	TRBJ2-3	CASSRGMVGTMNTDTQYF	TGTGCCAGCAGTAGGGGGATGGTCGGGACTATGAACACAGATACGCAGTATTTT
TRBV12-3/TRBV12-4	few	TRBD2	TRBJ2-3	CASSLGLAGGNTDTQYF	TGTGCCAGCAGCCTGGGACTAGCGGGGGGAAACACAGATACGCAGTATTTT
TRBV29-1	few	NA	TRBJ2-3	CSVENSMGSTDTQYF	TGCAGCGTTGAAAACTCAATGGGTAGCACAGATACGCAGTATTTT
TRBV6-1	NA	NA	TRBJ2-5	CASSPGLPPETQYF	TGTGCCAGCAGTCCGGGACTCCCTCCGGAGACCCAGTACTTC
TRBV24-1	many	TRBD2	TRBJ2-1	CATSDFRTSDRNEQFF	TGTGCCACCAGTGATTTCCGGACTAGCGATCGGAATGAGCAGTTCTTC
TRBV29-1	NA	TRBD1	TRBJ1-2	CSVEEPSRDRFRRYGYTF	TGCAGCGTTGAAGAACCGTCCCGGGACAGGTTTCGGAGGTATGGCTACACCTTC
TRBV6-2/TRBV6-3	NA	NA	TRBJ2-3	CASVLAATDTQYF	TGTGCCAGCGTACTAGCTGCCACAGATACGCAGTATTTT
TRBV5-1	few	NA	TRBJ2-3	CASSLVVADTQYF	TGCGCCAGCAGCTTGGTGGTTGCAGATACGCAGTATTTT
TRBV25-1	medium-sized	NA	TRBJ2-2	CASSGSLTGELFF	TGTGCCAGCAGCGGGAGTCTCACCGGGGAGCTGTTTTTT
TRBV20-1	NA	NA	TRBJ2-5	CSASTGSETQYF	TGCAGTGCATCAACAGGGTCGGAGACCCAGTACTTC
TRBV6-2/TRBV6-3	many	NA	TRBJ2-5	CASSYGTTVQYF	TGTGCCAGCAGTTACGGCACAACGGTCCAGTACTTC
TRBV7-2	NA	NA	TRBJ2-1	CASSGTWGARNERFF	TGTGCCAGCAGCGGGACTTGGGGGGCCCGTAATGAGCGGTTCTTC
TRBV2	many	TRBD1	TRBJ2-2	CASSGQGATGELFF	TGTGCCAGCAGTGGACAGGGCGCCACCGGGGAGCTGTTTTTT
TRBV12-3/TRBV12-4	NA	NA	TRBJ2-1	CASRHARGEQFF	TGTGCCAGCAGACACGCCCGGGGTGAGCAGTTCTTC
TRBV5-1	many	NA	TRBJ1-1	CASSLTALNTEAFF	TGCGCCAGCAGCTTAACCGCGCTGAACACTGAAGCTTTCTTT